This T cell receptor beta chain was profiled in a study of human T cells and chemical hapten exposure. Study-wide background: Upper back patch tests used 0.01% DPC, scored after 6 days. Per-sample TCR yields varied mainly from small pooled library volume differences.

This clonotype was observed at least ten times. The target antigen is unknown. Per the original data handling: Sampled TCR counts reached a median of roughly 100,000 per sample, with values ranging from about 23,224 to 700,000. One entry per CDR3 protein, called by TCRdb with MiXCR from the RACE reads. TCRdb, not the authors, supplied the V and J calls. The data contain around 110,000 distinct CDR3 sequences, 9% to 13% of them singletons. V lost 7 bases and J lost 5, with 14 bases in between. Germline V gene sequence: CDR1 SQVTM, CDR2 ANQGSEA. CDR3 size: 12 residues. Indicated time point: patch test 1, 2 weeks after DPC sensitization. Treatment indicated: therapeutic diphenylcyclopropenone sensitization with weekly scalp DPC. Study-level results: Patch test score rose with PT1 expanded TCR count, significant at thresholds 8, 16 and 32, not 4.

The receptor was isolated from a woman in her forties or fifties with alopecia areata. Some clones in this sample may be carry-over from other donors' samples. Sequenced material: whole blood, taken in connection with sensitization to the hapten diphenylcyclopropenone (DPC). This chain connects TRBV29-1 to TRBJ1-1; D uncertain. The CDR3 DNA sequence: TGCAGCGCAGTTAATGGCGGTACTGAAGCTTTCTTT. Translation: CSAVNGGTEAFF.